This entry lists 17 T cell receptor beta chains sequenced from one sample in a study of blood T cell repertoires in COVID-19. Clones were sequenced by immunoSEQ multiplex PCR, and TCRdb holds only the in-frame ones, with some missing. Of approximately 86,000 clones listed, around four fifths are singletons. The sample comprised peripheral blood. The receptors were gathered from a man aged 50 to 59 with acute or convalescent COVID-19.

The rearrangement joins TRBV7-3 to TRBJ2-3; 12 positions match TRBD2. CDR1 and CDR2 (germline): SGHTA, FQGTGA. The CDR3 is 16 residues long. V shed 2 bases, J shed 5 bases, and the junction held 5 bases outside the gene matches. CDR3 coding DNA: TGTGCCAGCAGCTTAGGACTAGCGGGGTTGGGAGATACGCAGTATTTT. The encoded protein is CASSLGLAGLGDTQYF. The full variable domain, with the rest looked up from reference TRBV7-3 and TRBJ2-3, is GAGVSQTPSNKVTEKGKYVELRCDPISGHTALYWYRQSLGQGPEFLIYFQGTGAADDSGLPNDRFFAVRPEGSVSTLKIQRTERGDSAVYLCASSLGLAGLGDTQYFGPGTRLTVL.

CDR3 DNA sequence: TGTGCCAGCAGTTACACAACAGGGGACGATCAGCCCCAGCATTTT. As protein: CASSYTTGDDQPQHF. The chain carries TRBV6-5 and TRBJ1-5, with 7 bases identical to TRBD1. CDR3 length: 15 amino acids. The germline CDR1 and CDR2 sequences are MNHEY and SVGAGI. V shed 2 bases, J shed 5 bases, and the junction held 6 bases outside the gene matches.

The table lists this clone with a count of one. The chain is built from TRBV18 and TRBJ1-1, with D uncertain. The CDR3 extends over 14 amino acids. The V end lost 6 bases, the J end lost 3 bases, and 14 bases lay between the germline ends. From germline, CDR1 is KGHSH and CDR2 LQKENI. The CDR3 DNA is TGTGCCAGCTCCCCCTCGGTGCGGGACACTGAAGCTTTCTTT. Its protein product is CASSPSVRDTEAFF. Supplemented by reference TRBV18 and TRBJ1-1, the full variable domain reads NAGVMQNPRHLVRRRGQEARLRCSPMKGHSHVYWYRQLPEEGLKFMVYLQKENIIDESGMPKERFSAEFPKEGPSILRIQQVVRGDSAAYFCASSPSVRDTEAFFGQGTRLTVV.

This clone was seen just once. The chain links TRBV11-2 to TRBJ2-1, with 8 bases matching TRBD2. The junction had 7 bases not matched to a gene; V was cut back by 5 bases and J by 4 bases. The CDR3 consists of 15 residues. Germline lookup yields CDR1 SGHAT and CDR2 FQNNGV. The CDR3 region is CASSASGGAYNEQFF. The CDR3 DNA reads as TGTGCCAGCAGCGCGAGCGGGGGAGCTTACAATGAGCAGTTCTTC.

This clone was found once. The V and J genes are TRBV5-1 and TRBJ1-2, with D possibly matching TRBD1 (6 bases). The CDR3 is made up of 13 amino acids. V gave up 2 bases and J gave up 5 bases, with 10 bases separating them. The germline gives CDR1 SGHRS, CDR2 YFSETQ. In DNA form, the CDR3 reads TGCGCCAGCAGCTTAGACAGGATGTATGGCTACACCTTC. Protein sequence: CASSLDRMYGYTF.

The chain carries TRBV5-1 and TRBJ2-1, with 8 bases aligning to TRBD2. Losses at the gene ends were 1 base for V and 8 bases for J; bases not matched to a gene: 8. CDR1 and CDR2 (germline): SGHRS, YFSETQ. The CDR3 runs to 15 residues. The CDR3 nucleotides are TGCGCCAGCAGCTTGCGGGGGGGGCTAGGCGATGAGCAGTTCTTC. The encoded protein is CASSLRGGLGDEQFF.

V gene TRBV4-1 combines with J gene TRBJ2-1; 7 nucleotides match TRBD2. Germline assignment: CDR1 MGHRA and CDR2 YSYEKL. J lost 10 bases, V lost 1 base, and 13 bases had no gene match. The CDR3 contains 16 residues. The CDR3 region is CASSQVGLGEIGEQFF. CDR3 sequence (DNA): TGCGCCAGCAGCCAAGTTGGACTAGGAGAAATAGGGGAGCAGTTCTTC.

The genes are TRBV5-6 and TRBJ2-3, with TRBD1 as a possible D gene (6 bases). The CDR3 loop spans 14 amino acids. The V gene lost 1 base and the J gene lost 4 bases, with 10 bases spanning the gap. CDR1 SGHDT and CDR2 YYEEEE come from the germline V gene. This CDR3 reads CASSLPQGSDTQYF. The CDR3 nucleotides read TGTGCCAGCAGCTTGCCGCAGGGGTCAGATACGCAGTATTTT.

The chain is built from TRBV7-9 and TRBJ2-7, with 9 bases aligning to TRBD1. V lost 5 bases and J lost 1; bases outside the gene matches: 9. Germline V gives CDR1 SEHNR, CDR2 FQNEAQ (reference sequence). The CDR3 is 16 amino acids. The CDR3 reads CASSPLADRGSYEQYF. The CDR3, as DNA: TGTGCCAGCAGCCCGCTCGCGGACAGGGGTTCCTACGAGCAGTACTTC.

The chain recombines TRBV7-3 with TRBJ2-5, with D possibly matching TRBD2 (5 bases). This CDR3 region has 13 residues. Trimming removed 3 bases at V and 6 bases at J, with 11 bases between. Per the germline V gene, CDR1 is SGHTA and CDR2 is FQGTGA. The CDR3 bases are TGTGCCAGCAGCTTGGGTAGCGCGCAGACCCAGTACTTC. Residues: CASSLGSAQTQYF.

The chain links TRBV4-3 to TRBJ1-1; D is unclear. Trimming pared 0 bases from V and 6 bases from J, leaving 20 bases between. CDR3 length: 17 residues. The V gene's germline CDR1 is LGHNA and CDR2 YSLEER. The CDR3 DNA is TGCGCCAGCAGCCAAGACTTATACAGAGCTGACCATCCTGAAGCTTTCTTT. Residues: CASSQDLYRADHPEAFF.

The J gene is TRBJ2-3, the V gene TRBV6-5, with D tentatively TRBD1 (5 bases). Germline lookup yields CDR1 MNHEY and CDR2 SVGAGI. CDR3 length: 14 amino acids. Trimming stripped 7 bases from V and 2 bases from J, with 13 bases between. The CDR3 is CASTRQPNTDTQYF. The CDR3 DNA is TGTGCCAGCACAAGACAGCCAAACACAGATACGCAGTATTTT.

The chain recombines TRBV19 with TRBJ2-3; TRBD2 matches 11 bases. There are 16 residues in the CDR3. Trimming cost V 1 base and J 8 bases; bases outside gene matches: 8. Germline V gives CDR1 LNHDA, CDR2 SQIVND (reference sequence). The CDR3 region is CASSIGLAGTQGTQYF. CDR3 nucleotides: TGTGCCAGTAGTATAGGACTAGCGGGAACCCAAGGTACGCAGTATTTT. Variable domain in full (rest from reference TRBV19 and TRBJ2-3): DGGITQSPKYLFRKEGQNVTLSCEQNLNHDAMYWYRQDPGQGLRLIYYSQIVNDFQKGDIAEGYSVSREKKESFPLTVTSAQKNPTAFYLCASSIGLAGTQGTQYFGPGTRLTVL.

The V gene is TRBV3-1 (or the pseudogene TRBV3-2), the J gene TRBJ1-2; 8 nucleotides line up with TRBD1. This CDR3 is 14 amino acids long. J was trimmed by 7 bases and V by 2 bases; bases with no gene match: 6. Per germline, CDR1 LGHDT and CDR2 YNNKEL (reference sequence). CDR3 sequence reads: CASSQNQGASGYTF. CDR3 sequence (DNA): TGTGCCAGCAGCCAAAACCAGGGGGCAAGTGGCTACACCTTC.

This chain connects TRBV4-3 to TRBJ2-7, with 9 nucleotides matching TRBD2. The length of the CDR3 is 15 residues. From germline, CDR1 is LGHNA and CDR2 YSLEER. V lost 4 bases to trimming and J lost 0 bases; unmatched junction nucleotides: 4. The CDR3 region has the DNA TGCGCCAGCAGCCGCTCTAGCGGGGCCTCCTACGAGCAGTACTTC. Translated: CASSRSSGASYEQYF.

The DNA of the CDR3 is TGTGCCAGCAGCCAAACAGGGGGCGGTAACTATGGCTACACCTTC. This sequence encodes CASSQTGGGNYGYTF. V is TRBV6-6 and J is TRBJ1-2; 9 nucleotides agree with TRBD1. The CDR3 is made up of 15 amino acids. In germline, CDR1 is MNHNY, CDR2 SVGAGI (reference sequence). The trim removed 6 bases at V and 1 base at J, leaving 6 bases unmatched.

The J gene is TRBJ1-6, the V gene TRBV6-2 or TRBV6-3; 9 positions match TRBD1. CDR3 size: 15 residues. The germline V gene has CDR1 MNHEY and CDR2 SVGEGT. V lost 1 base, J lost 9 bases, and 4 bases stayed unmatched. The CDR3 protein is CASSYWDRASSPLHF. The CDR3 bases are TGTGCCAGCAGTTACTGGGACAGGGCGAGTTCACCCCTCCACTTT.